A single sample gave rise to the 23 T cell receptor beta chains below, sequenced in a study of OX40 agonist ivuxolimab in advanced cancers. Generated by immunoSEQ multiplex PCR, the TCRdb table keeps only in-frame clones and is missing some. The sample contains fewer than 6,500 clones, approximately 68% of which appear only once. The source was CD4+ or CD8+ T cells sorted from blood, collected in a trial of the OX40 agonist ivuxolimab. The receptors originated from an adult with an advanced solid tumor such as melanoma, head and neck, liver or kidney cancer.

J is TRBJ2-6 and V is TRBV6-1, with a possible D match to TRBD1 (6 bases). The V gene lost 4 bases and the J gene lost 2 bases, with 12 bases spanning the gap. Germline V gives CDR1 MNHNS, CDR2 SASEGT. This CDR3 region has 16 residues. CDR3 nucleotides: TGTGCCAGCAGTGGCGTTGGGGGCGCTGGGGCCAACGTCCTGACTTTC. It specifies CASSGVGGAGANVLTF.

This chain connects TRBV9 to TRBJ2-2; 10 nucleotides line up with TRBD2. Losses at the gene ends were 4 bases for V and 1 base for J; bases not matched to a gene: 4. The CDR3 length is 16 residues. Per the germline V gene, CDR1 is SGDLS and CDR2 is YYNGEE. The CDR3 loop is CASSTRLAGNTGELFF. The CDR3 DNA reads TGTGCCAGCAGCACCCGACTAGCGGGGAACACCGGGGAGCTGTTTTTT.

The chain joins TRBV12-2 to TRBJ2-4; TRBD2 is taken as the D call from the table, unchecked against the DNA. TRBV12-2 is flagged as a pseudogene. CDR3 length: 18 residues. The CDR3 DNA sequence: TGTGCAAGTCGCTTAGGCTCTCTAGCGGGAGTCACGCAACTCATTCAGTACTTC. Translated, it gives CASRLGSLAGVTQLIQYF.

The rearrangement links TRBV4-2 to TRBJ2-7, with 9 bases aligning to TRBD2. Germline assignment: CDR1 LGHNA and CDR2 YNFKEQ. The CDR3 runs 15 residues. Trimming removed 3 bases from V and 1 base from J; junction bases left unmatched: 4. The CDR3 coding sequence is TGTGCCAGCAGCCAGGAGACTAGCGGTTCCTACGAGCAGTACTTC. Translated: CASSQETSGSYEQYF.

The gene calls are TRBV10-3 and TRBJ2-3; D remains ambiguous. Germline CDR1 is ENHRY and CDR2 is SYGVKD. V was cut by 10 bases and J by 14 bases, with 19 bases left in between. The CDR3 has 11 amino acids. CDR3 in DNA: TGTGCCACCGCGAAGACACGTTATCGGTATTTT. Protein sequence: CATAKTRYRYF.

The chain couples TRBV30 to TRBJ2-7, with TRBD2 as a possible D gene (6 bases). Per germline, CDR1 GTSNPN and CDR2 SVGIG (reference sequence). This CDR3 contains 13 residues. Trimming took 6 bases from V and 7 from J, leaving 19 bases between them. CDR3 sequence: CACSGTGVLEQYF. CDR3 bases: TGTGCCTGCTCCGGGACTGGGGTTTTAGAGCAGTACTTC.

The CDR3 coding sequence is TGTGCCAGCAGACCCCCCCAGGGAATGGTTGGCTACGAGCAGTACTTC. It codes for CASRPPQGMVGYEQYF. The rearrangement joins TRBV11-2 to TRBJ2-7; perhaps TRBD1 as D (5 bases). The CDR3 has 16 residues. V was cut by 6 bases and J by 3 bases, with 21 bases left in between. From germline, CDR1 is SGHAT and CDR2 FQNNGV.

The rearrangement links TRBV4-2 to TRBJ2-6, with D unresolved. The CDR3 has 16 amino acids. Germline V gene data show CDR1 as LGHNA and CDR2 as YNFKEQ. The V gene lost 0 bases and the J gene lost 0 bases, with 6 bases spanning the gap. The CDR3 loop is CASSQDGLSGANVLTF. CDR3 in DNA: TGTGCCAGCAGCCAAGATGGGCTCTCTGGGGCCAACGTCCTGACTTTC.

The chain couples TRBV27 to TRBJ2-4; 8 positions match TRBD1. Looked up from germline, CDR1 is MNHEY and CDR2 is SMNVEV (reference sequence). This CDR3 has 14 amino acids. Losses at the gene ends were 8 bases for V and 7 bases for J; bases not matched to a gene: 10. The CDR3 spells CASRQGFPGNIQYF. CDR3 DNA sequence: TGTGCCAGCCGACAGGGGTTCCCAGGGAACATTCAGTACTTC.

V is TRBV7-8 and J is TRBJ2-1; 7 bases align to TRBD2. The ends lost 2 bases at V and 7 bases at J; junction bases unmatched: 8. The CDR3 extends over 15 amino acids. Germline loops: CDR1 SGHVS, CDR2 FQNEAQ. The CDR3 region has the DNA TGTGCCAGCAGCTTAAATGGCGGGAGAGCAAATGAGCAGTTCTTC. Protein product: CASSLNGGRANEQFF.

This clone is medium-sized in the sample. The chain employs TRBV2 and TRBJ1-1; D call uncertain. Germline CDR1 SNHLY, CDR2 FYNNEI. The CDR3 runs 13 residues. Trimming removed 10 bases at V and 6 bases at J, with 18 bases between. CDR3 protein: CATHPGSSPEAFF. CDR3 nucleotide sequence: TGTGCCACCCACCCTGGGTCCAGCCCTGAAGCTTTCTTT.

The chain is built from TRBV14 and TRBJ1-6, with a tentative D call TRBD1 (6 bases). Deletions cut 0 bases from V and 3 bases from J, with 9 bases between. Germline CDR1 is SGHDN and CDR2 is FVKESK. The CDR3 contains 16 residues. For the CDR3, the DNA is TGTGCCAGCAGCCAAGATACAGGGTTCTATAATTCACCCCTCCACTTT. It translates to CASSQDTGFYNSPLHF.

The chain employs TRBV27 and TRBJ1-1, with 9 positions matching TRBD1. The V segment lost 3 bases and the J segment 0 bases; nucleotides outside the gene matches: 2. The CDR3 runs 15 residues. Germline loops: CDR1 MNHEY, CDR2 SMNVEV (reference sequence). CDR3 residues: CASSFDRGMNTEAFF. The CDR3 DNA reads TGTGCCAGCAGTTTCGACAGGGGGATGAACACTGAAGCTTTCTTT.

This chain links TRBV12-1 with TRBJ2-5; the table's D call TRBD2 went unverified against the DNA. TRBV12-1 counts as a pseudogene. The CDR3 contains 17 residues. CDR3 in amino acids: CASSLRGLAGAQETQYF. CDR3 in DNA: TGTGCCAGCAGCCTAAGGGGACTAGCGGGAGCCCAAGAGACCCAGTACTTC.

This clone rates as large. The genes are TRBV11-2 and TRBJ2-1; D is unresolved. CDR3 size: 12 residues. Germline assignment: CDR1 SGHAT and CDR2 FQNNGV. Deletions cut 8 bases from V and 4 bases from J, with 9 bases between. CDR3 loop: CASLEGYNEQFF. CDR3 nucleotide sequence: TGTGCCAGCTTAGAAGGGTACAATGAGCAGTTCTTC.

This clone was picked up one time. The V gene is TRBV7-6, the J gene TRBJ2-7; D is ambiguous. V dropped 0 bases and J dropped 5 bases, with 17 bases sitting between them. The CDR3 loop spans 16 amino acids. Germline V lookup: CDR1 SGHVS, CDR2 FNYEAQ. The CDR3 is CASSLAPGGVPHEQYF. CDR3 DNA sequence: TGTGCCAGCAGCTTAGCCCCGGGTGGGGTTCCACACGAGCAGTACTTC.

The chain couples TRBV19 to TRBJ1-5, with a possible D match to TRBD1 (5 bases). Trimming removed 7 bases from V and 3 bases from J, with 19 bases in between. CDR3 size: 16 residues. Germline V gene sequence: CDR1 LNHDA, CDR2 SQIVND (reference sequence). CDR3 in amino acids: CASMGFGGTPNQPQHF. As DNA, the CDR3 is TGTGCCAGTATGGGGTTTGGGGGGACCCCCAATCAGCCCCAGCATTTT.

Only a few counts were recorded for this clone. The chain joins TRBV6-6 to TRBJ1-2, with TRBD1 matching 7 bases. The germline gives CDR1 MNHNY, CDR2 SVGAGI (reference sequence). The CDR3 extends over 15 amino acids. J gave up 4 bases and V 4 bases, and 9 bases lay outside the gene matches. For the CDR3, the DNA is TGTGCCAGCAGTTCCATTGTCAGGGGGTCCTATGGCTACACCTTC. This gives the protein CASSSIVRGSYGYTF.

The gene calls are TRBV6-5 and TRBJ2-1; D might be TRBD2 (6 bases). V gave up 5 bases and J gave up 6 bases, with 17 bases separating them. Germline V gives CDR1 MNHEY, CDR2 SVGAGI. The CDR3 covers 15 residues. CDR3 DNA: TGTGCCAGCAGTACACTAGCATATAAGGGCAATGAGCAGTTCTTC. Its translation: CASSTLAYKGNEQFF.

This rearrangement joins TRBV9 to TRBJ2-6, with D unresolved. Trimming took off 4 bases at V and 0 bases at J, with 8 bases between the two ends. Germline V gives CDR1 SGDLS, CDR2 YYNGEE. This CDR3 has 15 residues. The DNA of the CDR3 is TGTGCCAGCAGCCCATGGGGCTCTGGGGCCAACGTCCTGACTTTC. It encodes CASSPWGSGANVLTF.

This sequence joins TRBV4-2 and TRBJ2-3; 9 bases fit TRBD1. Germline V gives CDR1 LGHNA, CDR2 YNFKEQ. The V segment lost 6 bases and the J segment 2 bases; nucleotides outside the gene matches: 9. This CDR3 has 16 amino acids. CDR3 in amino acids: CASRERTGEDTDTQYF. The CDR3 region has the DNA TGTGCCAGCAGAGAACGGACAGGGGAAGACACAGATACGCAGTATTTT.

This clone was recorded once. This chain connects TRBV29-1 to TRBJ2-7, with D perhaps TRBD1 or TRBD2 (6 bases each). Germline CDR1 SQVTM, CDR2 ANQGSEA. V lost 6 bases, J lost 2 bases, and 14 bases lay in between. The CDR3 sequence is 13 residues long. This CDR3 is CSVEGGRTYEQYF. The CDR3 nucleotides read TGCAGCGTGGAGGGGGGACGTACCTACGAGCAGTACTTC.

The chain is built from TRBV11-2 and TRBJ2-5; TRBD1 aligns across 7 bases. CDR1 is SGHAT, CDR2 FQNNGV, per germline. CDR3 length: 16 residues. Germline trimming cut 4 bases from V and 6 bases from J; bases unmatched to any gene: 14. The CDR3 nucleotides read TGTGCCAGCAGCTCTTCAGACAGGGAAGGAGTGAAGACCCAGTACTTC. Protein sequence: CASSSSDREGVKTQYF.